This T cell receptor (beta chain) was observed in a study of blood T cell repertoires in COVID-19. The wider study: T cells, B-cell-depleted T cells, or PBMCs supplied cDNA or gDNA.

Libraries were prepared by immunoSEQ multiplex PCR; TCRdb keeps only in-frame clonotypes and omits some of them. The repertoire holds more than 25,000 clones, with roughly nine tenths as singletons. CDR3 length: 14 residues. The junction had 3 bases not matched to a gene; V was cut back by 5 bases and J by 9 bases. Per germline, CDR1 SGHAT and CDR2 FQNNGV. The sequence was collected from a woman aged 40 to 55 with active or convalescent COVID-19. The sequenced sample consisted of peripheral blood. This chain links TRBV11-2 with TRBJ2-1; 14 bases are shared with TRBD2. CDR3 loop: CASSPGTSGSEQFF. The CDR3 DNA sequence: TGTGCCAGCAGCCCAGGGACTAGCGGGAGTGAGCAGTTCTTC.